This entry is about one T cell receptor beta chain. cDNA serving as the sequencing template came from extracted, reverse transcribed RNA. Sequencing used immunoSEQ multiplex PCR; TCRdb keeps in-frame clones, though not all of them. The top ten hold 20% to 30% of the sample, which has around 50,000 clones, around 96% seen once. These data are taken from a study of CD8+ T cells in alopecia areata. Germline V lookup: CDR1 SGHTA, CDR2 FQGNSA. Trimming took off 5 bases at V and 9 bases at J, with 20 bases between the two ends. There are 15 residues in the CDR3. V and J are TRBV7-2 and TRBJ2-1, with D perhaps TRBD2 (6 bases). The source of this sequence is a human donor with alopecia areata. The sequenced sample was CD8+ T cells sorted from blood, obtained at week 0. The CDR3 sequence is CASSPSAGILGEQFF. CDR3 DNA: TGTGCCAGCAGCCCTAGTGCGGGGATCTTGGGTGAGCAGTTCTTC.